This record concerns one T cell receptor (beta chain) sequence. Original data processing: The assay estimated nucleated cells by amplifying reference gene primers. Clones were read by immunoSEQ multiplex PCR, and TCRdb kept only the in-frame ones, dropping some. D and trimming were read from the DNA, whereas the V and J calls and clone size are those reported in that table. The data contain tens of thousands of clones, about 89% of them singletons. There are 15 residues in the CDR3. The V gene's germline CDR1 is SNHLY and CDR2 FYNNEI. Trimming took 5 bases from V and 4 from J, leaving 15 bases between them. These data are taken from a study of blood T cell repertoires in COVID-19. Turning to the study itself: Nucleic acid was either cDNA or gDNA, and it came from T cells, B-cell-depleted T cells, or PBMCs.

Sequenced sample: peripheral blood. The receptor was derived from a woman between 65 and 79 years old with acute or convalescent COVID-19. V is TRBV2 and J is TRBJ1-5; possible D gene TRBD1, 5 bases. As DNA, the CDR3 is TGTGCCAGCAGTAAAGAGGGACTTCAGAATCAGCCCCAGCATTTT. Translated: CASSKEGLQNQPQHF.